These 5 T cell receptor beta chains were all obtained from the same sample, sequenced in a study of T cell responses to AZD1222 COVID-19 vaccine. The table came from immunoSEQ multiplex PCR; TCRdb's copy has only in-frame clones and leaves some out. The sample yields about 120,000 clones, around 85% seen once. Source: peripheral blood, taken on day 0 of MenACWY control vaccination. Receptor source: an adult in good health.

The chain combines TRBV5-6 with TRBJ1-6; D is ambiguous. From germline, CDR1 is SGHDT and CDR2 YYEEEE. The CDR3 consists of 15 residues. Trimming removed 1 base at V and 5 bases at J, with 10 bases between. In nucleotides, the CDR3 is TGTGCCAGCAGCTTGTCCCCTACTAATAATTCACCCCTCCACTTT. Its protein product is CASSLSPTNNSPLHF.

The J gene is TRBJ1-2, the V gene TRBV2, with unresolved D. V gave up 6 bases and J gave up 11 bases, with 10 bases separating them. The CDR3 extends over 10 amino acids. From germline, CDR1 is SNHLY and CDR2 FYNNEI. The CDR3 region has the DNA TGTGCCAGCAGCCCCCTGGGGTACACCTTC. The encoded protein is CASSPLGYTF.

This rearrangement joins TRBV7-2 to TRBJ2-3, with 8 bases matching TRBD1. Looked up from germline, CDR1 is SGHTA and CDR2 is FQGNSA. This CDR3 has 16 amino acids. V lost 5 bases to trimming and J lost 0 bases; unmatched junction nucleotides: 7. CDR3 in amino acids: CASSPRRTGSTDTQYF. CDR3 bases: TGTGCCAGCAGCCCCCGGAGGACAGGGAGCACAGATACGCAGTATTTT.

The chain recombines TRBV3-1 (or the pseudogene TRBV3-2) with TRBJ1-6; tentative D call: TRBD1 (5 bases). The CDR3 contains 14 residues. Trimming pared 4 bases from V and 6 bases from J, leaving 10 bases between. Germline assignment: CDR1 LGHDT and CDR2 YNNKEL (reference sequence). The CDR3 DNA reads as TGTGCCAGCAGCCCGGGGAGGGGTAATTCACCCCTCCACTTT. It is translated as CASSPGRGNSPLHF.

The gene calls are TRBV21-1 and TRBJ1-2. TRBV21-1 is a pseudogene. This CDR3 has 14 residues. In DNA form, the CDR3 reads TGTGCCAGCAGCAAAGGCCAAAAACGGTATGGCTACACCTTC. Its protein product is CASSKGQKRYGYTF.